Following are 26 T cell receptor beta chains from one sample sequenced in a study of Graves' ophthalmopathy and Graves' hyperthyroidism. Beta-chain TCR CDR3 regions were amplified from RNA transcripts. A first-round RT-PCR used HTBI primers, followed by a second-round multiplex PCR. MiXCR, applied by TCRdb to the multiplex PCR reads, yields one record per CDR3 protein. Among about 480,000 distinct CDR3 sequences, approximately 15% were seen once, and the ten largest hold approximately 9.8%. The sequencing input was blood. Receptors were obtained from a young woman with Graves' ophthalmopathy.

In this sample, this clonotype turned up many times. This chain links TRBV5-5 with TRBJ1-1; 8 bases match TRBD1. CDR3 length: 16 residues. Germline V gene sequence: CDR1 SGHKS, CDR2 YYEKEE (reference sequence). V was clipped by 4 bases and J by 0 bases; unmatched bases: 8. CDR3 amino acids: CASSMGQANLNTEAFF. The CDR3 DNA sequence: TGTGCCAGCAGCATGGGACAGGCTAACCTGAACACTGAAGCTTTCTTT.

This clonotype has just a few counts. The gene calls are TRBV2 and TRBJ2-4, with a tentative D call TRBD1 (5 bases). V was shortened by 5 bases and J by 0 bases, with 11 bases between the two germline ends. Germline CDR1 SNHLY, CDR2 FYNNEI. This CDR3 is built from 15 residues. CDR3 region: CASSLTALAKNIQYF. CDR3 nucleotide sequence: TGTGCCAGCAGTTTGACAGCACTAGCCAAAAACATTCAGTACTTC. The variable domain in full, completed from reference TRBV2 and TRBJ2-4, reads EPEVTQTPSHQVTQMGQEVILRCVPISNHLYFYWYRQILGQKVEFLVSFYNNEISEKSEIFDDQFSVERPDGSNFTLKIRSTKLEDSAMYFCASSLTALAKNIQYFGAGTRLSVL.

This clonotype was seen ten or more times. The J gene is TRBJ2-3, the V gene TRBV5-6; D gene uncertain. Trimming took off 1 base at V and 2 bases at J, with 14 bases between the two ends. CDR3 length equals 16 residues. The germline V gene has CDR1 SGHDT and CDR2 YYEEEE. The CDR3 DNA reads as TGTGCCAGCAGCTTGATGTTAACGAGAAACACAGATACGCAGTATTTT. It specifies CASSLMLTRNTDTQYF. The variable domain in full, with the rest retrieved from reference TRBV5-6 and TRBJ2-3, is DAGVTQSPTHLIKTRGQQVTLRCSPKSGHDTVSWYQQALGQGPQFIFQYYEEEERQRGNFPDRFSGHQFPNYSSELNVNALLLGDSALYLCASSLMLTRNTDTQYFGPGTRLTVL.

In its sample, this clonotype was seen many times. The chain uses TRBV28 and TRBJ1-3; D is ambiguous. The CDR3 totals 13 residues. From germline, CDR1 is MDHEN and CDR2 SYDVKM. Trimming cost V 6 bases and J 0 bases, with 6 bases left between them. This chain's CDR3 is CASRTCSGNTIYF. CDR3 bases: TGTGCCAGCAGAACGTGCTCTGGAAACACCATATATTTT.

In its sample, this clonotype was seen many times. This rearrangement joins TRBV12-3 or TRBV12-4 to TRBJ1-2; D perhaps matches TRBD1 (6 bases). Trimming took 6 bases from V and 2 from J, leaving 13 bases between them. This CDR3 has 14 amino acids. CDR3 coding DNA: TGTGCCAGCAGCCGGGGGCCGTCGAACTATGGCTACACCTTC. Translating it yields CASSRGPSNYGYTF.

The sample holds many counts of this clonotype. The chain uses TRBV6-2 or TRBV6-3 and TRBJ1-2, with a weak D call TRBD1 (6 bases). Germline V gene data show CDR1 as MNHEY and CDR2 as SVGEGT. The CDR3 totals 15 residues. V was pared by 0 bases and J by 5 bases, with 13 bases between. The DNA for the CDR3 is TGTGCCAGCAGTTACTCGCAGGGGTCGCGGTATGGCTACACCTTC. Protein sequence: CASSYSQGSRYGYTF.

This clonotype was seen ten or more times. V is TRBV11-3 and J is TRBJ2-5; maybe TRBD1 (6 bases). The germline gives CDR1 SGHNT, CDR2 YENEEA. This CDR3 spans 15 amino acids. The V and J ends lost 4 bases and 2 bases respectively, with 14 bases between them. The CDR3 DNA reads TGTGCCAGCAGCTCGTGGGACACCGAACAAGAGACCCAGTACTTC. It codes for CASSSWDTEQETQYF.

Ten or more counts support this clonotype. The chain links TRBV24-1 to TRBJ2-5; the match to TRBD2 covers 9 bases. The CDR3 consists of 15 residues. J lost 5 bases, V lost 1 base, and 4 bases had no gene match. Per germline, CDR1 KGHDR and CDR2 SFDVKD. As DNA, the CDR3 is TGTGCCACCAGTGATTTAGCGGGGGGCGGGGAGACCCAGTACTTC. This encodes CATSDLAGGGETQYF.

There are many counts of this clonotype. The chain is built from TRBV2 and TRBJ2-2; D not certain. Germline lookup yields CDR1 SNHLY and CDR2 FYNNEI. The CDR3 spans 13 residues. The V end was cut by 4 bases, the J end by 6 bases, with 9 bases between. The CDR3 protein is CASSVVAAGELFF. The CDR3 region has the DNA TGTGCCAGCAGTGTGGTGGCGGCCGGGGAGCTGTTTTTT.

There are many counts of this clonotype. The chain combines TRBV5-5 with TRBJ2-7; D might be TRBD1 or TRBD2, each matching 5 bases. The germline V gene has CDR1 SGHKS and CDR2 YYEKEE (reference sequence). The CDR3 has 13 amino acids. V was cut by 5 bases and J by 4 bases, with 13 bases left in between. CDR3 coding DNA: TGTGCCAGCAGTCCGGGACCCCCTTACGAGCAGTACTTC. Translating gives CASSPGPPYEQYF.

This clonotype was found many times. The chain combines TRBV15 with TRBJ2-7; D is possibly TRBD1 or TRBD2 (6 bases each). The germline CDR1 and CDR2 sequences are LNHNV and YYDKDF (reference sequence). CDR3 length equals 12 residues. V shed 5 bases and J shed 6 bases, with 11 bases lying between them. The CDR3, as DNA: TGTGCCACCAGCCGGACGGGGGCCGAGCAGTACTTC. Translating gives CATSRTGAEQYF.

This clonotype occurred many times. The V gene is TRBV5-1, the J gene TRBJ1-2, with TRBD1 matching 7 bases. The junction had 6 bases not matched to a gene; V was cut back by 2 bases and J by 8 bases. The CDR3 totals 13 residues. Germline lookup yields CDR1 SGHRS and CDR2 YFSETQ. The DNA of the CDR3 is TGCGCCAGCAGCTTACGACAGGGCGGCGGCTACACCTTC. Translated: CASSLRQGGGYTF.

The table lists this clonotype with many counts. The V gene is TRBV10-3, the J gene TRBJ1-5; D remains unclear. The germline V gene encodes CDR1 ENHRY and CDR2 SYGVKD. V lost 3 bases and J lost 1, with 10 bases in between. The CDR3 spans 15 residues. This chain's CDR3 is CAISEKGLSNQPQHF. Written as DNA, the CDR3 is TGTGCCATCAGTGAAAAGGGTCTGAGCAATCAGCCCCAGCATTTT.

The V gene is TRBV2, the J gene TRBJ2-6; 9 bases map to TRBD1. Germline-derived CDR1 and CDR2 are SNHLY and FYNNEI. V lost 6 bases and J lost 2; bases outside the gene matches: 8. This CDR3 spans 17 amino acids. The CDR3 DNA sequence: TGTGCCAGCAGCCTTTATAGGGACAGGGCTGGGGCCAACGTCCTGACTTTC. Encoded protein: CASSLYRDRAGANVLTF. Complete variable domain (other parts from reference TRBV2 and TRBJ2-6): EPEVTQTPSHQVTQMGQEVILRCVPISNHLYFYWYRQILGQKVEFLVSFYNNEISEKSEIFDDQFSVERPDGSNFTLKIRSTKLEDSAMYFCASSLYRDRAGANVLTFGAGSRLTVL.

Turning to this clonotype: A much more abundant neighbour one base away suggests this may be a read error. The chain has TRBV12-3 or TRBV12-4 and TRBJ1-1, with TRBD1 as a possible D gene (6 bases). The CDR3 runs to 14 residues. V dropped 4 bases and J dropped 4 bases, with 13 bases sitting between them. CDR3 protein: CASSYSGASTEAFF. As DNA, the CDR3 is TGTGCCAGCAGTTACTCGGGGGCGAGCACTGAAGCTTTCTTT.

The genes are TRBV12-5 and TRBJ1-5, with D perhaps matching TRBD1 (5 bases). The V gene lost 0 bases and the J gene lost 4 bases, with 16 bases spanning the gap. This CDR3 is 17 amino acids long. Germline V lookup: CDR1 LGHNT, CDR2 FRNRAP. DNA for the CDR3: TGTGCTAGTGGTTTGGTACTTTCGGGGGAGTTTAATCAGCCCCAGCATTTT. The encoded protein is CASGLVLSGEFNQPQHF.

The chain links TRBV7-9 to TRBJ1-2, with 8 bases fitting TRBD1. This CDR3 has 15 residues. Trimming at V came to 1 base and at J to 3 bases, leaving 4 bases not matched to a gene. The germline V gene encodes CDR1 SEHNR and CDR2 FQNEAQ (reference sequence). CDR3 residues: CASSLGGQAYYGYTF. CDR3 bases: TGTGCCAGCAGCTTAGGGGGACAGGCATACTATGGCTACACCTTC.

This clonotype was seen at least ten times. The chain is built from TRBV16 and TRBJ1-1; 11 positions match TRBD1. Losses at the gene ends were 4 bases for V and 4 bases for J; bases not matched to a gene: 8. The CDR3 has 16 residues. The germline CDR1 and CDR2 sequences are KGHSY and FQNENV. CDR3 region: CASSRTTGTGGTEAFF. The CDR3 nucleotides are TGTGCCAGCAGCCGAACCACCGGGACAGGGGGCACTGAAGCTTTCTTT. The whole variable domain, filled in from reference TRBV16 and TRBJ1-1, reads GEEVAQTPKHLVRGEGQKAKLYCAPIKGHSYVFWYQQVLKNEFKFLISFQNENVFDETGMPKERFSAKCLPNSPCSLEIQATKLEDSAVYFCASSRTTGTGGTEAFFGQGTRLTVV.

The V gene is TRBV7-2, the J gene TRBJ2-5; tentatively, D is TRBD2 (5 bases). The J call may be faulty, since TRBJ2-7 better matches the DNA end. The CDR3 covers 13 residues. Germline CDR1 is SGHTA and CDR2 is FQGNSA. CDR3 coding DNA: TGTGCCAGCAGCCGCCTGGGAGAGCACGAGCAGTACTTC. Protein product: CASSRLGEHEQYF.

This clonotype came up many times. V gene TRBV7-2 combines with J gene TRBJ1-1; D remains unclear. Trimming removed 5 bases at V and 4 bases at J, with 17 bases between. Per germline, CDR1 SGHTA and CDR2 FQGNSA. The CDR3 contains 15 residues. Here the CDR3 reads CASSLDGLEGTEAFF. The DNA for the CDR3 is TGTGCCAGCAGCCTGGACGGATTGGAGGGCACTGAAGCTTTCTTT.

Ten or more counts support this clonotype. V usage is TRBV7-9 and J usage is TRBJ1-1; possibly TRBD1 for D (5 bases). Germline-derived CDR1 and CDR2 are SEHNR and FQNEAQ (reference sequence). The CDR3 runs to 14 residues. V gave up 4 bases and J gave up 1 base, with 10 bases separating them. CDR3 sequence (DNA): TGTGCCAGCAGCTCCCGGACATCGAACACTGAAGCTTTCTTT. It yields the protein CASSSRTSNTEAFF.

This clonotype showed up many times. The rearrangement links TRBV16 to TRBJ2-7, with 8 nucleotides matching TRBD1. The length of the CDR3 is 15 residues. Looked up from germline, CDR1 is KGHSY and CDR2 is FQNENV. V dropped 1 base and J dropped 3; count of bases not matched to a gene: 5. CDR3 amino acids: CASSQLSGGIYEQYF. The CDR3 DNA reads TGTGCCAGCAGCCAATTATCAGGGGGCATCTACGAGCAGTACTTC. The whole variable domain, filled in from reference TRBV16 and TRBJ2-7, reads GEEVAQTPKHLVRGEGQKAKLYCAPIKGHSYVFWYQQVLKNEFKFLISFQNENVFDETGMPKERFSAKCLPNSPCSLEIQATKLEDSAVYFCASSQLSGGIYEQYFGPGTRLTVT.

This clonotype has a count of ten or more. V usage is TRBV25-1 and J usage is TRBJ2-5; D remains ambiguous. This CDR3 is 11 amino acids long. V shed 0 bases and J shed 7 bases, with 3 bases lying between them. The germline V gene has CDR1 MGHDK and CDR2 SYGVNS. The DNA for the CDR3 is TGTGCCAGCAGTGAATATTTGACCCAGTACTTC. This encodes CASSEYLTQYF.

The chain is built from TRBV12-3 or TRBV12-4 and TRBJ2-7; the D gene is possibly TRBD2 (6 bases). The CDR3 runs 17 residues. V lost 5 bases and J 0 bases, leaving 20 bases between the germline ends. The CDR3 DNA follows: TGTGCCAGCAGTATCACCGACAGAAGGAGGGGCTCCTACGAGCAGTACTTC. It specifies CASSITDRRRGSYEQYF.

This clonotype was observed many times. The rearrangement uses TRBV15 and TRBJ1-1; tentative D call: TRBD1 (6 bases). This CDR3 is built from 13 residues. The germline gives CDR1 LNHNV, CDR2 YYDKDF (reference sequence). Trimming shortened V by 9 bases and J by 0 bases, and 11 bases separated the two germline ends. The CDR3 nucleotides read TGTGCCACAACAGGGAACATGAACACTGAAGCTTTCTTT. Encoded protein: CATTGNMNTEAFF.

The rearrangement joins TRBV12-3 or TRBV12-4 to TRBJ2-5; D may match TRBD1 or TRBD2 (6 bases each). The ends were cut back, 7 bases at V and 5 bases at J, with 17 bases in the middle. The CDR3 consists of 14 residues. The DNA for the CDR3 is TGTGCCAGCAACTCTAGGGGGGAAGTGGAGACCCAGTACTTC. This sequence encodes CASNSRGEVETQYF.